This T cell receptor beta chain was captured in a study of cytomegalovirus exposure and HLA in healthy donors. Vbeta (60) and Jbeta (13) primers were used in the PCR. Assay: immunoSEQ multiplex PCR; the TCRdb copy retains only in-frame clones and omits some. The table shows 180,000 or so clones, with approximately 71% occurring only once. Study-wide findings and caveats: Association of a missense DCLRE1C variant with TCR beta V- and J-gene trimming was reported in a later analysis.

About this clone itself: Its antigen is unknown.

Sequencing was performed on PBMCs. The TCR was taken from a middle-aged woman in good health and CMV-seropositive.

The CDR3 sequence: CASRRNRGQPNYGYTF. Here the CDR3 DNA reads TGTGCCAGCAGGAGAAACCGCGGACAGCCTAACTATGGCTACACCTTC. V and J are TRBV27 and TRBJ1-2; possible D gene TRBD1, 6 bases. Trimming shortened V by 6 bases and J by 0 bases, and 17 bases separated the two germline ends. The CDR3 is 16 amino acids. CDR1 is MNHEY and CDR2 is SMNVEV in the germline V gene (reference sequence).